The subject of this entry is one TCR beta chain. Its antigen target is currently unknown. No qualities accompany the bases; no much larger clone lies one base away. V is shortened by 7 bases, J by 0 bases, and the region joining them spans 9 bases. Taken from cysteine to phenylalanine, the CDR3 has 14 residues. Here the CDR3 DNA is all that survives: 42 bases in frame from base 1. The germline V gene supplies CDR1 WSHSY and CDR2 SAAADI. The library was obtained by the immunoSEQ multiplex PCR assay. This is the immuneACCESS table as TCRdb keeps it, with only in-frame sequences that have V and J called. A part of the clones is gone; compared with another copy, unresolved V genes explain less than half, and the rest is unexplained. The sample profile shows roughly 370,000 clones; around 90% of them were found once. The top ten clones comprise 5.5% to 8% of the sample. The source of the sample is a study of control samples from healthy donors and cancer patients (dated by TCRdb to 2020 to 2021).

This TCR derives from a man in his forties or fifties with head and neck cancer. The rearrangement combines TRBV10-2 with TRBJ2-2, with the D segment identity uncertain. The sequenced sample was PBMCs. This receptor has the CDR3 CASTREPNTGELFF. The nucleotides read TGCGCCAGCACTAGGGAACCGAACACCGGGGAGCTGTTTTTT.